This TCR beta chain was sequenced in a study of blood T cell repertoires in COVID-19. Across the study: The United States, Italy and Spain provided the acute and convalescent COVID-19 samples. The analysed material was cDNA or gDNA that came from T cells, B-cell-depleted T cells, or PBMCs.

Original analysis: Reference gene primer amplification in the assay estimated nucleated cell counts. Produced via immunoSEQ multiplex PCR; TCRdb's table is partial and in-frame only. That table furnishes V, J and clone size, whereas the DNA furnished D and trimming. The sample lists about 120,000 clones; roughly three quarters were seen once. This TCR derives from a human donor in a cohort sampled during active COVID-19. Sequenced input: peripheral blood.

CDR3: CSVEGLAGDYEQYF. The CDR3 bases are TGCAGCGTGGAGGGACTAGCGGGAGACTACGAGCAGTACTTC. V usage is TRBV29-1 and J usage is TRBJ2-7; 14 bases are a match to TRBD2. Germline CDR1 is SQVTM and CDR2 is ANQGSEA. V lost 6 bases, J lost 3 bases, and 4 bases stayed unmatched. The CDR3 runs 14 residues.